One T cell receptor (beta chain) is described in this entry. The antigen is undetermined. This record belongs to a study of blood T cells in healthy people across ages. Together with a sample-barcoded 5' primer, a J-beta primer mix was included in a second PCR lasting about 7 to 12 cycles. TCRdb itself ran the 5' RACE reads through MiXCR, one entry per CDR3 protein. The profile shows about 620,000 distinct CDR3 sequences, 52% of them singletons. The CDR3 extends over 13 amino acids. Trimming cost V 1 base and J 7 bases, with 10 bases left between them. Germline values: CDR1 LGHNA, CDR2 YSLEER. Findings and caveats of the study: Significant beta diversity loss was already apparent by age approximately 40, declining roughly linearly. Higher diversity, along with more naive CD4+ cells, distinguished long-lived donors from aged donors.

The chain recombines TRBV4-3 with TRBJ1-2; D unresolved. This TCR was recovered from a woman over 75 in good health. The sequenced sample was blood. CDR3 sequence reads: CASSQVGSSGYTF. The CDR3 region has the DNA TGCGCCAGCAGCCAAGTTGGGAGTAGTGGCTACACCTTC.